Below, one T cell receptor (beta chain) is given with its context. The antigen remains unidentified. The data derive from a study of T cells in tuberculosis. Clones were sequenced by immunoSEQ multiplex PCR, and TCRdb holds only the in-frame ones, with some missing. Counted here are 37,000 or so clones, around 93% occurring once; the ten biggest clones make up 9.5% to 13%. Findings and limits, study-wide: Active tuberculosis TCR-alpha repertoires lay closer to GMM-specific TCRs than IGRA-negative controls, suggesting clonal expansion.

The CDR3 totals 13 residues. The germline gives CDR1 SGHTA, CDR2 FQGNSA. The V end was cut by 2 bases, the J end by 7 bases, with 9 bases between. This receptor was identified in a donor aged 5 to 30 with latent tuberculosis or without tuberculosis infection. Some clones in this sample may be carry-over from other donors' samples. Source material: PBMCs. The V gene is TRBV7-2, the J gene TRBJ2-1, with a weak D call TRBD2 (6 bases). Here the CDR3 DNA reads TGTGCCAGCAGCTTACAGGAGGGGAATGAGCAGTTCTTC. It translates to CASSLQEGNEQFF. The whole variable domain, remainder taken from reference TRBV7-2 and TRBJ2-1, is GAGVSQSPSNKVTEKGKDVELRCDPISGHTALYWYRQSLGQGLEFLIYFQGNSAPDKSGLPSDRFSAERTGGSVSTLTIQRTQQEDSAVYLCASSLQEGNEQFFGPGTRLTVL.